This paragraph reports one T cell receptor (beta chain). In germline, CDR1 is SGHRS, CDR2 YFSETQ. The CDR3 covers 15 residues. The V and J ends lost 0 bases and 2 bases respectively, with 10 bases between them. These data belong to a study of blood T cell repertoires in COVID-19. This table comes from immunoSEQ multiplex PCR, and its TCRdb copy is limited to in-frame clones, with some not included. Among roughly 330,000 clones listed, over 75% were seen once. The material sequenced was PBMCs or T cells enriched from blood (not recorded which). This sequence was found in a woman under 30 who had recovered from COVID-19. The chain has TRBV5-1 and TRBJ2-3, with a tentative D call TRBD1 (5 bases). CDR3 nucleotide sequence: TGCGCCAGCAGCTTGGGACAGCCCCACACAGATACGCAGTATTTT. Translating it yields CASSLGQPHTDTQYF.